The TCR beta chain under discussion was sequenced for a study of response to subunit inactivated influenza vaccine. Overall study findings and caveats: That few new T cells are recruited by each seasonal influenza vaccination was the authors' suggestion.

Trimming removed 4 bases from V and 3 bases from J; junction bases left unmatched: 3. There are 13 residues in the CDR3. Germline V CDR1 and CDR2: MNHEY, SVGEGT. A word on this clonotype: The antigen remains undetermined.

TCRdb passed the RT-PCR reads through MiXCR, listing each CDR3 protein once. The sample contains some 800,000 distinct CDR3 sequences, 21% of which appear only once. The clonotype was recovered from a man aged 45-65 years who received an inactivated influenza vaccine. The sequencing here drew on PBMCs from blood, taken roughly 5 days after vaccination. The chain employs TRBV6-2 or TRBV6-3 and TRBJ2-7; TRBD1 matches 7 bases. CDR3 DNA sequence: TGTGCCAGCAGTTGGGGACAGTTCTACGAGCAGTACTTC. Amino acid sequence: CASSWGQFYEQYF.